Listed here are 14 T cell receptor beta chains from one sample, sequenced in a study of Graves' ophthalmopathy and Graves' hyperthyroidism (dated by TCRdb to the late 2010s). The instrument was an Illumina HiSeq 2000. For repertoire sequencing, TCR beta CDR3 regions were amplified from RNA transcripts. HTBI primers and the Qiagen OneStep RT-PCR kit were used in a first-round RT-PCR, which was followed by a second-round multiplex PCR, size selection and purification. TCRdb cleaned the public reads at Q25 with fastp, built clones with MiXCR and kept in-frame beta chains. Each CDR3 protein gets just one entry, which takes the most common genes and DNA from the rows behind it. The sample table holds approximately 330,000 distinct CDR3 sequences, of which 15% to 20% were seen once. The ten largest clonotypes hold 9% to 15% of the sample. Sequences were obtained from peripheral blood. Every receptor here comes from an adult man with Graves' ophthalmopathy.

This clonotype was seen repeatedly, ten times or more. The rearrangement uses TRBV12-3 or TRBV12-4 and TRBJ2-2; D possibly corresponds to TRBD2 (5 bases). The germline V and J ends were trimmed by 3 bases and 6 bases, with 17 bases remaining between them. CDR3 length: 16 amino acids. The CDR3 here is CASSFYLAWKSGELFF. The CDR3 coding sequence is TGTGCCAGCAGTTTCTACCTAGCCTGGAAGTCCGGGGAGCTGTTTTTT.

This chain joins TRBV6-5 and TRBJ2-7; TRBD1 agrees at 7 bases. The DNA end lines up better with TRBJ2-1; the J call may be wrong. This CDR3 comprises 13 residues. CDR1 and CDR2 from the germline V gene are MNHEY and SVGAGI. The CDR3 DNA reads TGTGCCAGCAGTTTCTCGACGGACAGGACGCAGTTCTTC. Translating gives CASSFSTDRTQFF.

There are many counts of this clonotype. The chain recombines TRBV4-1 with TRBJ2-5; D call uncertain. V was cut by 1 base and J by 5 bases, with 17 bases left in between. The CDR3 runs 16 residues. Germline CDR1 reads MGHRA; CDR2 reads YSYEKL. CDR3 sequence reads: CASSQGDSGDRETQYF. The CDR3 DNA sequence: TGCGCCAGCAGCCAAGGGGATTCAGGAGATCGTGAGACCCAGTACTTC.

For this clonotype: At one of its ends the junction is not consistent with the germline gene, which may arise from a read error. This chain uses TRBV28 with TRBJ1-2, with D maybe TRBD1 (5 bases). The CDR3 spans 12 residues. Germline loops: CDR1 MDHEN, CDR2 SYDVKM. CDR3 bases: TGTGCCAGCAATCCCAGGGTCTATGGCTACATCTTC. Protein product: CASNPRVYGYIF.

The genes are TRBV7-2 and TRBJ2-7; D perhaps matches TRBD2 (6 bases). Between the trimmed V and J ends, which lost 7 bases and 1 base, there was a span of 11 bases. CDR1 and CDR2 from the germline V gene are SGHTA and FQGNSA. The CDR3 contains 13 residues. This CDR3 is CASIGAGSYEQYF. The DNA of the CDR3 is TGTGCCAGCATCGGAGCGGGTTCCTACGAGCAGTACTTC.

This clonotype was counted many times. J is TRBJ1-2 and V is TRBV12-5, with a possible D match to TRBD1 (5 bases). From germline, CDR1 is LGHNT and CDR2 FRNRAP. The germline V and J ends were trimmed by 6 bases and 2 bases, with 13 bases remaining between them. This CDR3 comprises 14 residues. CDR3 amino acids: CASGYGTGNYGYTF. CDR3 coding DNA: TGTGCTAGTGGCTATGGGACGGGCAACTATGGCTACACCTTC.

This clonotype was observed a handful of times. The chain links TRBV28 to TRBJ2-5, with D unclear. Germline V gene data show CDR1 as MDHEN and CDR2 as SYDVKM. The CDR3 covers 13 residues. The V and J ends lost 6 bases and 2 bases respectively, with 10 bases between them. DNA for the CDR3: TGTGCCAGCAGGCCCCACGGACAAGAGACCCAGTACTTC. It is translated as CASRPHGQETQYF.

In its sample, this clonotype was seen many times. V usage is TRBV4-1 and J usage is TRBJ2-7; weak D call: TRBD1 (5 bases). V lost 0 bases and J lost 1, with 13 bases in between. The CDR3 consists of 16 residues. CDR1 MGHRA and CDR2 YSYEKL come from the germline V gene. In nucleotides, the CDR3 is TGCGCCAGCAGCCAAGAATTTCCAGGGTTGTCCTACGAGCAGTACTTC. Amino acid sequence: CASSQEFPGLSYEQYF.

This clonotype was detected ten times or more. This sequence joins TRBV12-3 or TRBV12-4 and TRBJ2-7; possibly TRBD1 for D (5 bases). The CDR3 covers 15 residues. V lost 2 bases, J lost 1 base, and 12 bases lay in between. The CDR3 spells CASSLCRAESYEQYF. For the CDR3, the DNA is TGTGCCAGCAGTTTATGCAGGGCCGAATCCTACGAGCAGTACTTC.

This clonotype was recorded many times. The rearrangement uses TRBV6-4 and TRBJ1-2, with a tentative D call TRBD1 (6 bases). V was clipped by 5 bases and J by 6 bases, with 13 bases between them. The CDR3 runs 13 residues. From germline, CDR1 is MRHNA and CDR2 SNTAGT. The CDR3 is CASSYRENDGYTF. In nucleotides, the CDR3 is TGTGCCAGCAGTTACAGGGAAAACGATGGCTACACCTTC.

This clonotype was found many times. The rearrangement links TRBV10-1 to TRBJ2-7; D ambiguous. The V end was cut by 0 bases, the J end by 6 bases, with 9 bases between. CDR3 size: 13 residues. Looked up from germline, CDR1 is WNHNN and CDR2 is SYGVQD (reference sequence). CDR3 loop: CASSESAGGEQYF. Here the CDR3 DNA reads TGCGCCAGCAGTGAGTCCGCCGGCGGCGAGCAGTACTTC.

Of note for this clonotype: This may be a read error, as it is one base from a much larger clone. No DNA is shown, since the ends of the CDR3 on it are uncertain; the CDR3 is the one TCRdb lists. This rearrangement joins TRBV29-1 to TRBJ2-7; the table assigns TRBD1, which was not confirmed against the DNA. The CDR3 adds up to 13 amino acids, both ends counted. Germline CDR1 is SQVTM and CDR2 is ANQGSEA. The CDR3 loop is CSVFGQGNHEQCF.

In its sample, this clonotype was seen many times. The V and J genes are TRBV5-1 and TRBJ2-7, with 13 bases that match TRBD2. The trim removed 5 bases at V and 0 bases at J, leaving 5 bases unmatched. This CDR3 has 16 amino acids. Germline lookup yields CDR1 SGHRS and CDR2 YFSETQ. The CDR3 spells CASSPGTSGNSYEQYF. The CDR3 nucleotides read TGCGCCAGCAGTCCCGGGACTAGCGGGAACTCCTACGAGCAGTACTTC.

At least ten counts were recorded for this clonotype. This chain connects TRBV6-2 or TRBV6-3 to TRBJ2-7, with D maybe TRBD2 (6 bases). Trimming pared 9 bases from V and 6 bases from J, leaving 18 bases between. The CDR3 runs to 13 residues. The V gene's germline CDR1 is MNHEY and CDR2 SVGEGT. This chain's CDR3 is CASRGTSLGEQYF. The CDR3 nucleotides are TGTGCCAGTCGGGGGACCTCATTGGGCGAGCAGTACTTC.